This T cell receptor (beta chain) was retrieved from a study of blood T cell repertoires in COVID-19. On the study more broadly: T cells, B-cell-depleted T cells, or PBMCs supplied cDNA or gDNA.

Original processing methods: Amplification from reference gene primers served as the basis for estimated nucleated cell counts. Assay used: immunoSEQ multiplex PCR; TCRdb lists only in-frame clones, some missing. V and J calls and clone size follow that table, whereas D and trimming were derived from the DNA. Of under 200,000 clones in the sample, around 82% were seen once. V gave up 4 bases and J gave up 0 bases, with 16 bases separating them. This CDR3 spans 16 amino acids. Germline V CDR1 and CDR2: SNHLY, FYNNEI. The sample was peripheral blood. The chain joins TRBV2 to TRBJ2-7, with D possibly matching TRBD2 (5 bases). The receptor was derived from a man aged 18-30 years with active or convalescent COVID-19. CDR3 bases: TGTGCCAGCAGTGCCGGACGGGGAACTGGCTCCTACGAGCAGTACTTC. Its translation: CASSAGRGTGSYEQYF.